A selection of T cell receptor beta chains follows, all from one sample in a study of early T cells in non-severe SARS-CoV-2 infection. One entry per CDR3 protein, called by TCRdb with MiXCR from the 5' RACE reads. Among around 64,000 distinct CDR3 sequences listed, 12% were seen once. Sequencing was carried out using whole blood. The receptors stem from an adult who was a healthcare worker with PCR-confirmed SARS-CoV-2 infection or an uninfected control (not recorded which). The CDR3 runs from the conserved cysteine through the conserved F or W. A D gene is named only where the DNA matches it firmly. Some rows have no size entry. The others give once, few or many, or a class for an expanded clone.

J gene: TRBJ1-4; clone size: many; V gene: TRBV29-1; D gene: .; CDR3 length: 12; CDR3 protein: CSVAGTNEKLFF; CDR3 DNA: TGCAGCGTCGCCGGGACTAATGAAAAACTGTTTTTT
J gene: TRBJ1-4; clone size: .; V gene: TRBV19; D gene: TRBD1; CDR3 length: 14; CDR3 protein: CASSGTVFNEKLFF; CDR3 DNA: TGTGCCAGTAGTGGGACAGTCTTTAATGAAAAACTGTTTTTT
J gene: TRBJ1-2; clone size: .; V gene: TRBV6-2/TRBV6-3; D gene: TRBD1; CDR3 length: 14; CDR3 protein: CASSIDRGRYGYTF; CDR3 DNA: TGTGCCAGCAGCATAGACAGGGGACGCTATGGCTACACCTTC
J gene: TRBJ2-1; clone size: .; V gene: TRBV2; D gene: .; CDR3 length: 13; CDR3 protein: CASSLLMGGEQFF; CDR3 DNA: TGTGCCAGCAGTTTACTAATGGGCGGTGAGCAGTTCTTC
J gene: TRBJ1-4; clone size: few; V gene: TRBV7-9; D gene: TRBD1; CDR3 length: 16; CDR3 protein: CASSNRDRDYNEKLFF; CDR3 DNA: TGTGCCAGCAGCAATAGGGACAGGGACTATAATGAAAAACTGTTTTTT
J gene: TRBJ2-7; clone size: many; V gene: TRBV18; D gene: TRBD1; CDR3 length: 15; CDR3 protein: CASSPPETGLHEQYF; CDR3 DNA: TGTGCCAGCTCACCACCGGAGACAGGGTTACACGAGCAGTACTTC
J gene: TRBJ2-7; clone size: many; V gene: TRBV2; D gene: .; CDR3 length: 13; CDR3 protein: CASSEQGGSEQYF; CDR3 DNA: TGTGCCAGCAGTGAACAGGGGGGAAGCGAGCAGTACTTC
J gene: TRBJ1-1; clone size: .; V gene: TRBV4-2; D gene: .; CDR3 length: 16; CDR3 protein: CASSQDLQGMVTEAFF; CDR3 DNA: TGTGCCAGCAGCCAAGATTTGCAGGGGATGGTCACTGAAGCTTTCTTT
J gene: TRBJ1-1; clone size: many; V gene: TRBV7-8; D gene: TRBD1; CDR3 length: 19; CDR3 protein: CASSLLPGQGASWNTEAFF; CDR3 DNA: TGTGCCAGCAGCTTATTACCGGGACAGGGGGCTTCTTGGAACACTGAAGCTTTCTTT
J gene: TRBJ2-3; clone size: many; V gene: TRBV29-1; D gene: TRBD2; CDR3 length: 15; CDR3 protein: CSGDRLAGGTDTQYF; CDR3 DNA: TGCAGCGGTGACCGACTAGCGGGGGGCACAGATACGCAGTATTTT
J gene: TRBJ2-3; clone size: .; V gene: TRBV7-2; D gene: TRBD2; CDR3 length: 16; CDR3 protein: CASSPYSGRLTDTQYF; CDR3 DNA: TGTGCCAGCAGCCCCTATAGCGGGAGGTTAACAGATACGCAGTATTTT
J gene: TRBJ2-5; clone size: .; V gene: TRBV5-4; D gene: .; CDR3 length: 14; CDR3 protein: CASSSRTLSETQYF; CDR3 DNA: TGTGCCAGCAGCTCTAGGACCCTTTCGGAGACCCAGTACTTC
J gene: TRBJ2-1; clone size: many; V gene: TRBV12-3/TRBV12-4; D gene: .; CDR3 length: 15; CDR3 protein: CASSLRGPSYNEQFF; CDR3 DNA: TGTGCCAGCAGTTTACGCGGGCCGTCCTACAATGAGCAGTTCTTC
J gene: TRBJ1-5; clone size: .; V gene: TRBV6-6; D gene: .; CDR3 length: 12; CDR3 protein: CASSFGDQPQHF; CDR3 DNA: TGTGCCAGCAGTTTTGGGGACCAGCCCCAGCATTTT